The T cell receptor (beta chain) under discussion was sequenced for a study of lymphopenia after photon versus proton radiotherapy. Sequencing used immunoSEQ multiplex PCR; TCRdb keeps in-frame clones, though not all of them. The sample lists 65,000 to 85,000 clones; around 92% were seen once. The CDR3 has 15 residues. V was pared by 6 bases and J by 0 bases, with 12 bases between. CDR1 and CDR2 (germline): MNHNS, SASEGT. The TCR comes from a woman between 40 and 50 years old with cholangiocarcinoma. The sample consisted of peripheral blood, taken from a patient treated with photon-based radiotherapy. The chain joins TRBV6-1 to TRBJ1-3, with TRBD1 as a possible D gene (6 bases). CDR3 residues: CASSGTPSSGNTIYF. Written as DNA, the CDR3 is TGTGCCAGCAGCGGGACACCTAGCTCTGGAAACACCATATATTTT.